Below, one T cell receptor beta chain is given with its context. Its antigen remains unidentified. Method: immunoSEQ multiplex PCR; TCRdb's copy keeps in-frame clones and lacks some. The sample yields 17,000 or so clones, about 70% seen once. The CDR3 totals 13 residues. Looked up from germline, CDR1 is SGHRS and CDR2 is YFSETQ. J gave up 7 bases and V 4 bases, and 7 bases lay outside the gene matches. This entry belongs to a study of cytotoxic CD8 clonotypes in ibrutinib-treated CLL. Study background: The subjects consisted of 11 relapsed/refractory and around 15 treatment-naive individuals, with roughly 17 IGHV unmutated. Findings of the study overall: Sustained-remission and progressing patients had unequal sampling times.

Frozen PBMC stocks contributed around 2 micrograms of genomic DNA to the TCR beta libraries. The sample here was PBMCs, taken after 12 months of ibrutinib treatment. The TCR originated in a human donor with chronic lymphocytic leukemia. This chain joins TRBV5-1 and TRBJ2-7; 8 positions agree with TRBD1. CDR3 DNA sequence: TGCGCCAGCAGCCCCGGACAGGGTGGGGAGCAGTACTTC. Translating gives CASSPGQGGEQYF.